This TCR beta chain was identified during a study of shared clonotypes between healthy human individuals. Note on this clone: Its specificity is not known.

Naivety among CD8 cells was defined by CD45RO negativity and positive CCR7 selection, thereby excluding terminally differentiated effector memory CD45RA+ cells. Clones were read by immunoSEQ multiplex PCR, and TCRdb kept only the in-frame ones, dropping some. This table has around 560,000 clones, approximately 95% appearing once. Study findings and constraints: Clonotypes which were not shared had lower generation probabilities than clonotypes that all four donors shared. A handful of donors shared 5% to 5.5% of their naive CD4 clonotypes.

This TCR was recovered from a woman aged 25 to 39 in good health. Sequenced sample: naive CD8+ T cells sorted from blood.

CDR3 region: CAWSVAGFEQYF. CDR3 nucleotides: TGTGCCTGGAGTGTTGCGGGGTTCGAGCAGTACTTC. This chain connects TRBV30 to TRBJ2-7, with D perhaps matching TRBD2 (6 bases). From germline, CDR1 is GTSNPN and CDR2 SVGIG (reference sequence). V was shortened by 0 bases and J by 6 bases, with 9 bases between the two germline ends. The CDR3 is 12 residues long. The full variable domain, its missing parts supplied by reference TRBV30 and TRBJ2-7, is SQTIHQWPATLVQPVGSPLSLECTVEGTSNPNLYWYRQAAGRGLQLLFYSVGIGQISSEVPQNLSASRPQDRQFILSSKKLLLSDSGFYLCAWSVAGFEQYFGPGTRLTVT.